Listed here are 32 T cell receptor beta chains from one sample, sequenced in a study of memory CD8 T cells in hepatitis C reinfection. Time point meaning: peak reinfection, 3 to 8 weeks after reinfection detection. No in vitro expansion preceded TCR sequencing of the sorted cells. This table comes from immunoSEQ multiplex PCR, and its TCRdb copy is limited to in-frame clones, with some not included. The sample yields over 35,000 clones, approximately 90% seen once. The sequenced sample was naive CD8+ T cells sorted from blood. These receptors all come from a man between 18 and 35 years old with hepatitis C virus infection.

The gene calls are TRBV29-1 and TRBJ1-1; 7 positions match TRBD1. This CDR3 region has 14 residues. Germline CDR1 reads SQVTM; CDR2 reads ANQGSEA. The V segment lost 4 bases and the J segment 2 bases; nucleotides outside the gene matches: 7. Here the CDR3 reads CSVVLGQRNTEAFF. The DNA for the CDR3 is TGCAGCGTTGTATTGGGACAGCGAAACACTGAAGCTTTCTTT. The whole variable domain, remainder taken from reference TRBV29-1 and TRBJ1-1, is SAVISQKPSRDICQRGTSLTIQCQVDSQVTMMFWYRQQPGQSLTLIATANQGSEATYESGFVIDKFPISRPNLTFSTLTVSNMSPEDSSIYLCSVVLGQRNTEAFFGQGTRLTVV.

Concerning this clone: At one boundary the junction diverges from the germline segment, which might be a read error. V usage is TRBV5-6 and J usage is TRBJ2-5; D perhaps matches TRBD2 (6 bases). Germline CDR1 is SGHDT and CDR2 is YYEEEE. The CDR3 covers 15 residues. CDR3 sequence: CASSLGGGPQEAQYF. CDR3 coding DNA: TGTGCCAGCAGCTTGGGGGGAGGTCCCCAAGAGGCCCAGTACTTC.

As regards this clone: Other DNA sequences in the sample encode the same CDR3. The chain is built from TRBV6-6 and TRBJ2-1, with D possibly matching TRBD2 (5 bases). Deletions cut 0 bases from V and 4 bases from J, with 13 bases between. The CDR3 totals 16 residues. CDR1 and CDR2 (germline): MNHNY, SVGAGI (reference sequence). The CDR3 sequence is CASSYSVGEIYNEQFF. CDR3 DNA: TGTGCCAGCAGTTACTCGGTCGGGGAAATTTACAATGAGCAGTTCTTC.

DNA of the CDR3: TGTGCCAGCAGCTTAGGGGCTAGCGAGAACACCGGGGAGCTGTTTTTT. Amino acid sequence: CASSLGASENTGELFF. This chain connects TRBV11-2 to TRBJ2-2; a weak D match, TRBD2 (6 bases). Germline CDR1 is SGHAT and CDR2 is FQNNGV. Deletions cut 1 base from V and 1 base from J, with 10 bases between. The CDR3 is 16 amino acids.

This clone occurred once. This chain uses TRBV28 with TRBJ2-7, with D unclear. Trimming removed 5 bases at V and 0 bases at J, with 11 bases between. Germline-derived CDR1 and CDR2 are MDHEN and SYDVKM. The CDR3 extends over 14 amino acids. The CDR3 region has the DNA TGTGCCAGCAGTACCGGAAGGAGCTCCTACGAGCAGTACTTC. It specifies CASSTGRSSYEQYF.

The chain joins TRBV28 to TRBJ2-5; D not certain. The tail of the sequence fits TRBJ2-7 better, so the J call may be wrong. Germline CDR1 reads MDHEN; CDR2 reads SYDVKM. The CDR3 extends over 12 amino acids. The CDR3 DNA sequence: TGTGCCAGCAGTTTCGGAGCCTACGAGCAGTACTTC. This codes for CASSFGAYEQYF.

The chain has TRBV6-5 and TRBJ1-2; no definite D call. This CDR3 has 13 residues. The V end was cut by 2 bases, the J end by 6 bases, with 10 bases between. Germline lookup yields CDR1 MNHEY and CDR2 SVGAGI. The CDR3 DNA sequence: TGTGCCAGCAGTTACCGGGGTATCGATGGCTACACCTTC. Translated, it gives CASSYRGIDGYTF.

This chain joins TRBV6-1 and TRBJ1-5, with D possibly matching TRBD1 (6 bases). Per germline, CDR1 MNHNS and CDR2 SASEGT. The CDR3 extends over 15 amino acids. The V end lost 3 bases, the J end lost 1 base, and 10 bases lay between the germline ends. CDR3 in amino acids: CASSEFQGSNQPQHF. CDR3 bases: TGTGCCAGCAGTGAGTTCCAGGGGAGCAATCAGCCCCAGCATTTT.

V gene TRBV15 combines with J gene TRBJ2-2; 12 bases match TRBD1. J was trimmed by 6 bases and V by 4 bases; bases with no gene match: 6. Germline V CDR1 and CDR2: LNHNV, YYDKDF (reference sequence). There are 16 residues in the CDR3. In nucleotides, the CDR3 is TGTGCCACCAGCATATTGGGACAGGGGGCGGCCGGGGAGCTGTTTTTT. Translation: CATSILGQGAAGELFF.

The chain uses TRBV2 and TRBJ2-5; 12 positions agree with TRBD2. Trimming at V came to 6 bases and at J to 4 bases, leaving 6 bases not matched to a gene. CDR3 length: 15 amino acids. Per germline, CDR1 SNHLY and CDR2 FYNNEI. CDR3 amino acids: CASRGLAGVAETQYF. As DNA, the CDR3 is TGTGCCAGCAGGGGACTAGCGGGTGTGGCAGAGACCCAGTACTTC.

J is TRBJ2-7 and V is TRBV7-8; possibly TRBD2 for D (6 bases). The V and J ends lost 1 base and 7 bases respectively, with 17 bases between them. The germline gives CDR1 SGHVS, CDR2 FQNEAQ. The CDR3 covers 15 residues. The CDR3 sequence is CASSLGSSGLREQYF. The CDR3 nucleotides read TGTGCCAGCAGCTTAGGGAGTAGCGGTTTGCGAGAGCAGTACTTC.

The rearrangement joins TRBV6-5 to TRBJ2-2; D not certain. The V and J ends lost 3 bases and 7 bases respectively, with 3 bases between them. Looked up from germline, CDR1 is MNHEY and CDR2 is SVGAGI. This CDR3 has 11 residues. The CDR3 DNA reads TGTGCCAGCAGTTATATCGGGGAGCTGTTTTTT. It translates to CASSYIGELFF.

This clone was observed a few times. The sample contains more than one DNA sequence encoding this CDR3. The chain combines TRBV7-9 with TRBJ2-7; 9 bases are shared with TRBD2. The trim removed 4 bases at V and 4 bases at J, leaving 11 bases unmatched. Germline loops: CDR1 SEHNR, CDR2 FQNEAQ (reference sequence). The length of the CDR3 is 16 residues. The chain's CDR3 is CASSSSRSGRNYEQYF. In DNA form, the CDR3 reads TGTGCCAGCAGCTCCTCCCGTAGCGGGAGAAATTACGAGCAGTACTTC.

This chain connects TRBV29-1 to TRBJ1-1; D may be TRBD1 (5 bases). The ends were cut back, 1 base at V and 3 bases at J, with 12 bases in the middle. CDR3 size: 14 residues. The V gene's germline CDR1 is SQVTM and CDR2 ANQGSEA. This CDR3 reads CSVEGPGTDTEAFF. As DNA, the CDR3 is TGCAGCGTTGAAGGGCCCGGGACTGACACTGAAGCTTTCTTT. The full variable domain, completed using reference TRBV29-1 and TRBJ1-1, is SAVISQKPSRDICQRGTSLTIQCQVDSQVTMMFWYRQQPGQSLTLIATANQGSEATYESGFVIDKFPISRPNLTFSTLTVSNMSPEDSSIYLCSVEGPGTDTEAFFGQGTRLTVV.

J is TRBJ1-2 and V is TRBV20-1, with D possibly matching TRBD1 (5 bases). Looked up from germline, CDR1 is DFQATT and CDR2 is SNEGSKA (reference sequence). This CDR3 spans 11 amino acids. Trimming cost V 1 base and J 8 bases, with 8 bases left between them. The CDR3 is CSARAGDGYTF. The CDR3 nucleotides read TGCAGTGCTAGAGCGGGGGACGGCTACACCTTC.

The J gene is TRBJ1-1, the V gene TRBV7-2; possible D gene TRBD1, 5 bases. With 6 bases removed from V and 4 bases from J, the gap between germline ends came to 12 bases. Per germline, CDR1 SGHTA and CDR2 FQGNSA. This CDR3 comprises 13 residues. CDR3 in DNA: TGTGCCAGCAGGCAGGGAGCGGGCACTGAAGCTTTCTTT. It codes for CASRQGAGTEAFF.

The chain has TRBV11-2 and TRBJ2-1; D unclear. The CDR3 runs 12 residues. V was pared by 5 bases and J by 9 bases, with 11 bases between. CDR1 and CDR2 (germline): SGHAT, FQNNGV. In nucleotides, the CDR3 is TGTGCCAGCAGCCGTCTATCGGGTGAGCAGTTCTTC. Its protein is CASSRLSGEQFF. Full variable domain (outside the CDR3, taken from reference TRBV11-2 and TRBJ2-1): EAGVAQSPRYKIIEKRQSVAFWCNPISGHATLYWYQQILGQGPKLLIQFQNNGVVDDSQLPKDRFSAERLKGVDSTLKIQPAKLEDSAVYLCASSRLSGEQFFGPGTRLTVL.

This CDR3 reads CAISESIQSSAGELFF. The CDR3, as DNA: TGTGCCATCAGTGAGTCGATACAGTCATCCGCGGGGGAGCTGTTTTTT. The chain employs TRBV10-3 and TRBJ2-2; unclear D gene. V shed 0 bases and J shed 8 bases, with 16 bases lying between them. CDR3 length: 16 amino acids. From germline, CDR1 is ENHRY and CDR2 SYGVKD.

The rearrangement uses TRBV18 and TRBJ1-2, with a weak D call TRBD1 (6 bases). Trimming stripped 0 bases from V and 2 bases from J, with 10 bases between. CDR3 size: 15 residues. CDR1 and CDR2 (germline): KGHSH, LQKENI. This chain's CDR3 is CASSPPLTGNYGYTF. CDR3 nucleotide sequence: TGTGCCAGCTCACCACCCCTGACAGGAAACTATGGCTACACCTTC.

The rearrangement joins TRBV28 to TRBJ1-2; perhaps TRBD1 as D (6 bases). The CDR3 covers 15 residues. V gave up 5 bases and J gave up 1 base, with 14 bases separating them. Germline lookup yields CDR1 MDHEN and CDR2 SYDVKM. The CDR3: CASSDGGAINYGYTF. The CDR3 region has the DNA TGTGCCAGCAGTGATGGGGGCGCGATTAACTATGGCTACACCTTC.

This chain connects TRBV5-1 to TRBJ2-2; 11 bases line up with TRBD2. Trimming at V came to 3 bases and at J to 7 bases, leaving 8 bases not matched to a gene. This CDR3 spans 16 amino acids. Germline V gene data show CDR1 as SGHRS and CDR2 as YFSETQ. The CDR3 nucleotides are TGCGCCAGCAGCTCCGGACTAGCGGGTTTGAACGGGGAGCTGTTTTTT. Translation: CASSSGLAGLNGELFF.

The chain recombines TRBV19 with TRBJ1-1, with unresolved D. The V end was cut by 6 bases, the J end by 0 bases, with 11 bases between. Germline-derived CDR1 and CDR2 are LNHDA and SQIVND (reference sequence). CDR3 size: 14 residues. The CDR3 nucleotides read TGTGCCAGTAGGACCGGCGGTATGAACACTGAAGCTTTCTTT. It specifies CASRTGGMNTEAFF.

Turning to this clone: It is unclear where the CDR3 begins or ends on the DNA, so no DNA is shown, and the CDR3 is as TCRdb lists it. The CDR3: CASSVGGGTPLRTF. This rearrangement joins TRBV9 to TRBJ1-2. The CDR3 sequence runs 14 residues, both termini included. In germline, CDR1 is SGDLS, CDR2 YYNGEE.

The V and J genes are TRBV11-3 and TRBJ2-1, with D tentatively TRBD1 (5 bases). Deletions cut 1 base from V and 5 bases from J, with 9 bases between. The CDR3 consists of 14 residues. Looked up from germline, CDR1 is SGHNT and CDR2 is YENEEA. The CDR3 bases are TGTGCCAGCAGCTTAGGGGGCCAGAACAATGAGCAGTTCTTC. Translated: CASSLGGQNNEQFF. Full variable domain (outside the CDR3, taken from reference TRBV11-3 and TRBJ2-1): EAGVVQSPRYKIIEKKQPVAFWCNPISGHNTLYWYLQNLGQGPELLIRYENEEAVDDSQLPKDRFSAERLKGVDSTLKIQPAELGDSAVYLCASSLGGQNNEQFFGPGTRLTVL.

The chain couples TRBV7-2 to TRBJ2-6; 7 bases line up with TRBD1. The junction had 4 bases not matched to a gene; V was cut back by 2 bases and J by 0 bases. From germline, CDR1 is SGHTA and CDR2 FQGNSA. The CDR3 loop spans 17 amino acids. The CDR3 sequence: CASSLRDRDSGANVLTF. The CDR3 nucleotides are TGTGCCAGCAGCTTAAGGGACAGAGACTCTGGGGCCAACGTCCTGACTTTC.

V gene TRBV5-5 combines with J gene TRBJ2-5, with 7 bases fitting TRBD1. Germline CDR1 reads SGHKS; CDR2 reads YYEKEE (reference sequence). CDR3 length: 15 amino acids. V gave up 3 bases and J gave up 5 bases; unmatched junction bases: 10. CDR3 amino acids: CASSSPTQGWETQYF. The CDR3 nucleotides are TGTGCCAGCAGCTCCCCAACACAGGGGTGGGAGACCCAGTACTTC.

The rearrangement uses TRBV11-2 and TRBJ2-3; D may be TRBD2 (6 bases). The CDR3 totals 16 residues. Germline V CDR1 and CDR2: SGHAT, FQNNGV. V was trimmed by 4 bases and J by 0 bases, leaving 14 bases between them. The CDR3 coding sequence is TGTGCCAGCAGCTCCCTAGCGATTACTAGCACAGATACGCAGTATTTT. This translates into CASSSLAITSTDTQYF.

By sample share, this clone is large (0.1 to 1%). This CDR3 is CASSSGSTGELFF. In DNA, the CDR3 is TGTGCCAGCAGTAGCGGGAGCACCGGGGAGCTGTTTTTT. The J gene is TRBJ2-2, the V gene TRBV6-4; 8 bases match TRBD2. The length of the CDR3 is 13 residues. V shed 5 bases, J shed 4 bases, and the junction held 0 bases outside the gene matches. From germline, CDR1 is MRHNA and CDR2 SNTAGT.

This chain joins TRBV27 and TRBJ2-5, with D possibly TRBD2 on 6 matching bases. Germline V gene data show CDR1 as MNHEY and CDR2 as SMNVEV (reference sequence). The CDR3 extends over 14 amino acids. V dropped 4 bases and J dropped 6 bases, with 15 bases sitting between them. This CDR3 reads CASSSALAMKTQYF. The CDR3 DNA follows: TGTGCCAGCAGTTCAGCGCTAGCGATGAAGACCCAGTACTTC.

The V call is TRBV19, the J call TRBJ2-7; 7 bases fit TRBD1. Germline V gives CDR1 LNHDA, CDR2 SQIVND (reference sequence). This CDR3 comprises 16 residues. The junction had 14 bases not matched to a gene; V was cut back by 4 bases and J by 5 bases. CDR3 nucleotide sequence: TGTGCCAGTAGTACTACATTAGGGATGGGACAGCACGAGCAGTACTTC. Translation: CASSTTLGMGQHEQYF.

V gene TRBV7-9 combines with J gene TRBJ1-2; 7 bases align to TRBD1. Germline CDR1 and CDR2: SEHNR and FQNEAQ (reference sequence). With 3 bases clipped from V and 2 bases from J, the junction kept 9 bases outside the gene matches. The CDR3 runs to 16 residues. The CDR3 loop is CASSLEEQGPNYGYTF. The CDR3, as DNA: TGTGCCAGCAGCTTGGAAGAACAGGGGCCCAACTATGGCTACACCTTC. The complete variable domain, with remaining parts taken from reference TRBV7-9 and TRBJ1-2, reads DTGVSQNPRHKITKRGQNVTFRCDPISEHNRLYWYRQTLGQGPEFLTYFQNEAQLEKSRLLSDRFSAERPKGSFSTLEIQRTEQGDSAMYLCASSLEEQGPNYGYTFGSGTRLTVV.

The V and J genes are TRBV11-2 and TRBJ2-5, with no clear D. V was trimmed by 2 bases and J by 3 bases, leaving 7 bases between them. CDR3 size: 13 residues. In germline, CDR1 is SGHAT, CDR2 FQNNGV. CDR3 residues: CASSLYEEETQYF. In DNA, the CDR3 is TGTGCCAGCAGCTTATACGAGGAAGAGACCCAGTACTTC.